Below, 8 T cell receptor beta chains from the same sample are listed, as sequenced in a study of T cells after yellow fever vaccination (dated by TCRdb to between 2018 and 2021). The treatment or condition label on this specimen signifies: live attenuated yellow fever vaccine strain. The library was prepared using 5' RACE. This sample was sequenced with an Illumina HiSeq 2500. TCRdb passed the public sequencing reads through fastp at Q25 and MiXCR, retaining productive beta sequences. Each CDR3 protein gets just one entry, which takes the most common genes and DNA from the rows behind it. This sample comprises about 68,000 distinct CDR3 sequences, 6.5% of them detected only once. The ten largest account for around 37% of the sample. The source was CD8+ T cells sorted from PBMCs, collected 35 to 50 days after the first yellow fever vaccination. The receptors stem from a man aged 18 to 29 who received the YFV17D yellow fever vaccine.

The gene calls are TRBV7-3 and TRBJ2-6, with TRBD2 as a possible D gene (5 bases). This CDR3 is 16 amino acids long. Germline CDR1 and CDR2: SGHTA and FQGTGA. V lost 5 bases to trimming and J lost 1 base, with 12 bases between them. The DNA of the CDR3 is TGTGCCAGCAGCCCAGGACTCCGATCTGGGGCCAACGTCCTGACTTTC. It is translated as CASSPGLRSGANVLTF.

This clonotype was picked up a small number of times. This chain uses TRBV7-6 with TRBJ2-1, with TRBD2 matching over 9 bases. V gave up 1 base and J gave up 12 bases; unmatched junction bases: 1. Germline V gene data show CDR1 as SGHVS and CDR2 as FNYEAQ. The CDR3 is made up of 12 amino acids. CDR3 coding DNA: TGTGCCAGCAGCTTAGAGGGACTAGCGCAGTTCTTC. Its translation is CASSLEGLAQFF.

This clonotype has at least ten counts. The chain's CDR3 is CASSFTILYEQYF. The CDR3 region has the DNA TGTGCCAGCAGCTTTACCATACTTTACGAGCAGTACTTC. The rearrangement joins TRBV7-9 to TRBJ2-7, with D unresolved. The germline gives CDR1 SEHNR, CDR2 FQNEAQ (reference sequence). Trimming pared 3 bases from V and 4 bases from J, leaving 10 bases between. This CDR3 has 13 residues.

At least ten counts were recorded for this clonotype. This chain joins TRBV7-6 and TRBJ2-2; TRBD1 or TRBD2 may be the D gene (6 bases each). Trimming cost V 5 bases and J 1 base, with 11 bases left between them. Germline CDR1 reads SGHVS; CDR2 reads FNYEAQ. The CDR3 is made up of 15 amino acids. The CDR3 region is CASSPRGVNTGELFF. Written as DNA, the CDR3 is TGTGCCAGCAGCCCAAGGGGGGTGAACACCGGGGAGCTGTTTTTT.

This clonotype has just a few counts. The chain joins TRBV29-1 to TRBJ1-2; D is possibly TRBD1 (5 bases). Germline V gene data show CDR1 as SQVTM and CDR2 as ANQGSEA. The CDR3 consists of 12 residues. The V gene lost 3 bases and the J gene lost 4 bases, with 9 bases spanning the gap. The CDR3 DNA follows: TGCAGCGTTGATTTGGGGCGCTATGGCTACACCTTC. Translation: CSVDLGRYGYTF.

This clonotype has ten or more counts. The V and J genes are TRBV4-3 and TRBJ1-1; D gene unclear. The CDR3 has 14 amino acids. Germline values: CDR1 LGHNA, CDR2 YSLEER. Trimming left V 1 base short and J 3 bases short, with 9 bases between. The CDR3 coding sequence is TGCGCCAGCAGCCAAGGCCGGGGTTACACTGAAGCTTTCTTT. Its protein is CASSQGRGYTEAFF.

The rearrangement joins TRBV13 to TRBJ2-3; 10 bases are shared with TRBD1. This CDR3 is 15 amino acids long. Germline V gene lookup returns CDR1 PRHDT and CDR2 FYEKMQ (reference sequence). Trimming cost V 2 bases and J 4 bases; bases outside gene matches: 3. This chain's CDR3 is CASSLMTGGADTQYF. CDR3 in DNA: TGTGCCAGCAGCTTAATGACAGGGGGCGCAGATACGCAGTATTTT.

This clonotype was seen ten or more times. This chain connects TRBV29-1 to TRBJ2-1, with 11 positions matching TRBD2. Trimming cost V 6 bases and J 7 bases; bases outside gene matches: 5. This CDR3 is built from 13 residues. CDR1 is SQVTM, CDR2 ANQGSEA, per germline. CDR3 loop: CSVALAGGNEQFF. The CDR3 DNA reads TGCAGCGTGGCCCTAGCGGGGGGAAATGAGCAGTTCTTC.